Listed below are T cell receptor beta chains from one sample, sequenced in a study of CD8+CD57+ T cells in acquired aplastic anemia. TCRdb itself ran the reads through MiXCR, one entry per CDR3 protein. The table includes around 210,000 distinct CDR3 sequences, 55% to 65% detected once. The sequenced sample was sorted CD4+, CD8+, or CD8+CD57+ T cells (not recorded which) from PBMCs. The receptors derive from a human donor with aplastic anemia. The CDR3 runs from the conserved cysteine through the conserved F or W. Fields, in order: clone size, V gene, D gene, J gene, CDR3 protein, CDR3 DNA. The D gene is left open where the match is weak. Clone size is not always given. Where it is, it says once, few, many or a class for expanded clones.

clone size: many; V gene: TRBV20-1; D gene: NA; J gene: TRBJ2-1; CDR3 protein: CSARDSDGAEQFF; CDR3 DNA: TGCAGTGCTAGAGATAGTGACGGGGCTGAACAGTTCTTC
clone size: NA; V gene: TRBV20-1; D gene: TRBD2; J gene: TRBJ2-7; CDR3 protein: CSAPASGIYEQYF; CDR3 DNA: TGCAGTGCTCCGGCTAGCGGGATTTACGAGCAGTACTTC
clone size: NA; V gene: TRBV9; D gene: TRBD1; J gene: TRBJ2-3; CDR3 protein: CASSVGTGGLSTDTQYF; CDR3 DNA: TGTGCCAGCAGCGTGGGAACAGGGGGCTTAAGCACAGATACGCAGTATTTT
clone size: many; V gene: TRBV6-1; D gene: NA; J gene: TRBJ2-7; CDR3 protein: CASSETLSYEQYF; CDR3 DNA: TGTGCCAGCAGTGAAACTCTATCCTACGAGCAGTACTTC
clone size: NA; V gene: TRBV7-3; D gene: NA; J gene: TRBJ2-2; CDR3 protein: CASSLNVAASTGELFF; CDR3 DNA: TGTGCCAGCAGCTTAAACGTGGCGGCGTCCACCGGGGAGCTGTTTTTT
clone size: NA; V gene: TRBV19; D gene: NA; J gene: TRBJ2-7; CDR3 protein: CASSTQGGREQYF; CDR3 DNA: TGTGCCAGTAGTACTCAGGGAGGACGGGAGCAGTACTTC
clone size: NA; V gene: TRBV7-9; D gene: NA; J gene: TRBJ1-5; CDR3 protein: CASSSWDNQPQHF; CDR3 DNA: TGTGCCAGCAGTTCGTGGGACAATCAGCCCCAGCATTTT
clone size: NA; V gene: TRBV12-3/TRBV12-4; D gene: TRBD1; J gene: TRBJ1-2; CDR3 protein: CASSFWTGADYGYTF; CDR3 DNA: TGTGCCAGCAGTTTTTGGACAGGGGCGGACTATGGCTACACCTTC
clone size: few; V gene: TRBV20-1; D gene: NA; J gene: TRBJ2-1; CDR3 protein: CSASPKEYNEQFF; CDR3 DNA: TGCAGTGCTAGCCCCAAGGAGTACAATGAGCAGTTCTTC
clone size: many; V gene: TRBV2; D gene: NA; J gene: TRBJ2-4; CDR3 protein: CASSERDGENIQYF; CDR3 DNA: TGTGCCAGCAGTGAGCGGGACGGGGAAAACATTCAGTACTTC
clone size: NA; V gene: TRBV19; D gene: NA; J gene: TRBJ1-5; CDR3 protein: CLILPRPQHF; CDR3 DNA: TGCCTCATATTGCCACGGCCCCAGCATTTT
clone size: NA; V gene: TRBV25-1; D gene: NA; J gene: TRBJ2-1; CDR3 protein: CASSEAPQQFF; CDR3 DNA: TGTGCCAGCAGTGAAGCCCCACAGCAGTTCTTC
clone size: NA; V gene: TRBV29-1; D gene: NA; J gene: TRBJ2-1; CDR3 protein: CSVVHNEQFF; CDR3 DNA: TGCAGCGTTGTCCACAATGAGCAGTTCTTC
clone size: NA; V gene: TRBV20-1; D gene: NA; J gene: TRBJ2-2; CDR3 protein: CSATGGEAVGTGELFF; CDR3 DNA: TGCAGTGCAACCGGGGGTGAGGCGGTGGGAACCGGGGAGCTGTTTTTT
clone size: NA; V gene: TRBV2; D gene: TRBD1; J gene: TRBJ2-2; CDR3 protein: CASSEVEGGSTGELFF; CDR3 DNA: TGTGCCAGCAGTGAAGTGGAAGGGGGCAGCACCGGGGAGCTGTTTTTT
clone size: few; V gene: TRBV9; D gene: TRBD1; J gene: TRBJ1-2; CDR3 protein: CASSDGQGAGGYTF; CDR3 DNA: TGTGCCAGCAGCGACGGACAGGGCGCTGGGGGCTACACCTTC
clone size: NA; V gene: TRBV2; D gene: NA; J gene: TRBJ1-1; CDR3 protein: CTSRGPPSNTEAFF; CDR3 DNA: TGTACCAGCAGAGGCCCTCCGTCGAACACTGAAGCTTTCTTT
clone size: NA; V gene: TRBV29-1; D gene: NA; J gene: TRBJ1-1; CDR3 protein: CSVGGPGTEAFF; CDR3 DNA: TGCAGCGTTGGGGGGCCAGGCACTGAAGCTTTCTTT
clone size: NA; V gene: TRBV24-1; D gene: NA; J gene: TRBJ2-1; CDR3 protein: CATSDHYRRNEQFF; CDR3 DNA: TGTGCCACCAGTGATCACTACAGGAGGAATGAGCAGTTCTTC
clone size: few; V gene: TRBV15; D gene: TRBD1; J gene: TRBJ2-7; CDR3 protein: CATSRPFPGQGVLEQYF; CDR3 DNA: TGTGCCACCAGCAGACCATTTCCGGGACAGGGGGTGTTAGAGCAGTACTTC
clone size: many; V gene: TRBV6-1; D gene: TRBD1; J gene: TRBJ2-2; CDR3 protein: CASSEQGESGELFF; CDR3 DNA: TGTGCCAGCAGTGAACAGGGGGAGAGCGGGGAGCTGTTTTTT
clone size: NA; V gene: TRBV12-3/TRBV12-4; D gene: NA; J gene: TRBJ2-3; CDR3 protein: CASGAPYTDTQYF; CDR3 DNA: TGTGCCAGCGGGGCCCCGTACACAGATACGCAGTATTTT
clone size: NA; V gene: TRBV20-1; D gene: NA; J gene: TRBJ1-1; CDR3 protein: CSASSQERRTEAFF; CDR3 DNA: TGCAGTGCTAGCTCTCAGGAAAGAAGGACTGAAGCTTTCTTT
clone size: many; V gene: TRBV9; D gene: NA; J gene: TRBJ2-7; CDR3 protein: CASSPSLSSYEQYF; CDR3 DNA: TGTGCCAGCAGCCCTAGCCTCAGCTCCTACGAGCAGTACTTC
clone size: NA; V gene: TRBV15; D gene: TRBD1; J gene: TRBJ2-7; CDR3 protein: CATSSQAGTAYEQYF; CDR3 DNA: TGTGCCACCAGCAGCCAAGCCGGGACAGCCTACGAGCAGTACTTC